The text below deals with one TCR beta chain. Time point in this sample: peripheral blood 6 weeks after treatment start. Metastatic or locally advanced urothelial carcinoma was present in the patients. Per-patient samples, pretreatment and on-treatment, numbered 1 to 8. Germline CDR1 and CDR2: LNHDA and SQIVND (reference sequence). CDR3 length: 17 amino acids. Trimming at V came to 4 bases and at J to 1 base, leaving 10 bases not matched to a gene. The protocol was immunoSEQ multiplex PCR, while the TCRdb copy is restricted to in-frame clones and leaves out a portion. Among some 120,000 clones, about 84% were seen once, and the ten largest hold 2.4%. These data originate in a study of PD-L1 blockade in urothelial cancer.

The sequenced sample was PBMCs, obtained around atezolizumab (anti-PD-L1) treatment. The chain uses TRBV19 and TRBJ1-5; 7 bases are shared with TRBD1. This sequence was found in a man in his fifties or sixties with urothelial cancer. CDR3 nucleotides: TGTGCCAGTAGTAACCAACGGAGGGGGCAAAGCAATCAGCCCCAGCATTTT. Its protein is CASSNQRRGQSNQPQHF.